These 15 T cell receptor beta chains share one sample of origin, sequenced in a study of cytomegalovirus exposure and HLA in healthy donors. PCR involved 60 Vbeta and 13 Jbeta primers. Method: immunoSEQ multiplex PCR; TCRdb's copy keeps in-frame clones and lacks some. The profile shows roughly 290,000 clones, about 80% of them singletons. Sequencing was carried out using PBMCs. These receptor sequences come from a girl aged 2 to 9 in good health and CMV-seronegative.

The chain couples TRBV7-9 to TRBJ2-7; TRBD2 matches 9 bases. Germline lookup yields CDR1 SEHNR and CDR2 FQNEAQ (reference sequence). This CDR3 spans 14 amino acids. Unmatched junction bases numbered 4, after V lost 4 bases and J lost 3 bases. This CDR3 is CASSYSGRSYEQYF. The CDR3 DNA sequence: TGTGCCAGCAGCTATAGCGGGAGAAGCTACGAGCAGTACTTC.

The chain is built from TRBV7-9 and TRBJ1-4; the match to TRBD1 covers 8 bases. Germline V lookup: CDR1 SEHNR, CDR2 FQNEAQ (reference sequence). J was trimmed by 8 bases and V by 4 bases; bases with no gene match: 9. The CDR3 extends over 15 amino acids. The CDR3 reads CASSSDRGIREKLFF. CDR3 in DNA: TGTGCCAGCAGCTCAGACAGGGGCATCCGGGAAAAACTGTTTTTT.

In this sample, this clone turned up a few times. The chain recombines TRBV28 with TRBJ2-7; unclear D gene. V was shortened by 8 bases and J by 3 bases, with 14 bases between the two germline ends. Germline V gives CDR1 MDHEN, CDR2 SYDVKM. This CDR3 has 13 amino acids. The CDR3 sequence: CASRFDRGYEQYF. The CDR3 DNA follows: TGTGCCAGCCGCTTCGATCGCGGCTACGAGCAGTACTTC.

The genes are TRBV7-3 and TRBJ2-5, with 11 bases aligning to TRBD2. CDR1 SGHTA and CDR2 FQGTGA come from the germline V gene. This CDR3 is 14 amino acids long. V was pared by 3 bases and J by 3 bases, with 0 bases of the junction left unmatched. CDR3 in DNA: TGTGCCAGCAGCTTTAGCGGGGGGGAAGAGACCCAGTACTTC. Translation: CASSFSGGEETQYF.

V usage is TRBV7-6 and J usage is TRBJ1-4; TRBD1 might be the D (6 bases). The CDR3 has 14 residues. Per germline, CDR1 SGHVS and CDR2 FNYEAQ. V gave up 5 bases and J gave up 7 bases, with 14 bases separating them. CDR3 DNA sequence: TGTGCCAGCAGCCTAGGACAGAGCCTTGAAAAACTGTTTTTT. It encodes CASSLGQSLEKLFF.

V and J are TRBV28 and TRBJ2-7; 8 bases line up with TRBD1. The trim removed 10 bases at V and 2 bases at J, leaving 7 bases unmatched. CDR1 and CDR2 (germline): MDHEN, SYDVKM. CDR3 size: 13 residues. CDR3 nucleotide sequence: TGTGCCACGACAGGGGAGGCCCCCTACGAGCAGTACTTC. Translation gives CATTGEAPYEQYF. Full variable domain (rest looked up from reference TRBV28 and TRBJ2-7): DVKVTQSSRYLVKRTGEKVFLECVQDMDHENMFWYRQDPGLGLRLIYFSYDVKMKEKGDIPEGYSVSREKKERFSLILESASTNQTSMYLCATTGEAPYEQYFGPGTRLTVT.

This clone is a singleton in its sample. This chain joins TRBV6-6 and TRBJ1-1; D is unresolved. The V and J ends lost 2 bases and 1 base respectively, with 8 bases between them. CDR1 is MNHNY, CDR2 SVGAGI, per germline (reference sequence). This CDR3 has 14 amino acids. The CDR3 bases are TGTGCCAGCAGTTACGCCCGAGGGAACACTGAAGCTTTCTTT. It is translated as CASSYARGNTEAFF.

The genes are TRBV6-1 and TRBJ1-1, with a weak D call TRBD1 (6 bases). This CDR3 is 14 amino acids long. Germline CDR1 reads MNHNS; CDR2 reads SASEGT. V shed 6 bases and J shed 4 bases, with 15 bases lying between them. In DNA, the CDR3 is TGTGCCAGCAGCCCCCTCGCGACAGGCACTGAAGCTTTCTTT. This gives the protein CASSPLATGTEAFF.

The chain recombines TRBV7-6 with TRBJ2-1, with D perhaps matching TRBD1 (5 bases). The germline CDR1 and CDR2 sequences are SGHVS and FNYEAQ. V lost 0 bases and J lost 9, with 12 bases in between. This CDR3 spans 14 amino acids. The CDR3 loop is CASSLANQGGEQFF. In nucleotides, the CDR3 is TGTGCCAGCAGCTTAGCAAACCAGGGCGGTGAGCAGTTCTTC.

This rearrangement joins TRBV28 to TRBJ1-5, with TRBD1 as a possible D gene (6 bases). V was shortened by 5 bases and J by 7 bases, with 12 bases between the two germline ends. The CDR3 loop spans 13 amino acids. CDR1 is MDHEN, CDR2 SYDVKM, per germline. The CDR3 here is CASSGGARQPQHF. As DNA, the CDR3 is TGTGCCAGCAGTGGGGGGGCTCGGCAGCCCCAGCATTTT.

The chain uses TRBV7-9 and TRBJ1-2; D uncertain. Germline values: CDR1 SEHNR, CDR2 FQNEAQ (reference sequence). Trimming shortened V by 5 bases and J by 2 bases, and 12 bases separated the two germline ends. There are 14 residues in the CDR3. CDR3 coding DNA: TGTGCCAGCAGCCAGAGGGTAGCAAACTATGGCTACACCTTC. It codes for CASSQRVANYGYTF.

The chain joins TRBV25-1 to TRBJ2-2, with D possibly being TRBD1 (5 bases). With 2 bases removed from V and 5 bases from J, the gap between germline ends came to 15 bases. The germline V gene has CDR1 MGHDK and CDR2 SYGVNS. This CDR3 contains 16 residues. CDR3 nucleotide sequence: TGTGCCAGCAGTGAAAGGCAAAAAAGGGGAACCGGGGAGCTGTTTTTT. Its protein product is CASSERQKRGTGELFF.

The rearrangement uses TRBV18 and TRBJ1-2; no firm D call. CDR1 is KGHSH, CDR2 LQKENI, per germline. The CDR3 loop spans 16 amino acids. V was clipped by 1 base and J by 0 bases, with 12 bases between them. CDR3 DNA: TGTGCCAGCTCACCACTCGACCGGAGAGCTAACTATGGCTACACCTTC. Protein sequence: CASSPLDRRANYGYTF.

V is TRBV5-1 and J is TRBJ2-7, with 9 positions matching TRBD1. The CDR3 loop spans 13 amino acids. With V trimmed by 4 bases and J by 3 bases, 2 bases remained unmatched. The V gene's germline CDR1 is SGHRS and CDR2 YFSETQ. The CDR3 sequence: CASSGTGIYEQYF. The CDR3 region has the DNA TGCGCCAGCAGCGGGACAGGGATCTACGAGCAGTACTTC.

J is TRBJ1-2 and V is TRBV16; 7 bases agree with TRBD1. Germline assignment: CDR1 KGHSY and CDR2 FQNENV. This CDR3 comprises 14 residues. V trimming: 1 base; J trimming: 2 bases; junction bases outside the gene matches: 1. CDR3 DNA sequence: TGTGCCAGCAGCCAATGGGACAGCAACTATGGCTACACCTTC. This codes for CASSQWDSNYGYTF.